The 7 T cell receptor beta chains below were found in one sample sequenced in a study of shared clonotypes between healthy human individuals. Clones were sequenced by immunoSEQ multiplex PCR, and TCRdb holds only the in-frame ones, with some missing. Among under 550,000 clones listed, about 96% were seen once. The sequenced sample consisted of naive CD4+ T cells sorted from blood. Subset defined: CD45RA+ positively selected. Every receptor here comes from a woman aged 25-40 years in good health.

CDR3 nucleotides: TGTGCCAGCTCACCGGGGAGCCCAGATACGCAGTATTTT. Translation: CASSPGSPDTQYF. The chain is built from TRBV18 and TRBJ2-3, with D possibly TRBD2 on 5 matching bases. Germline assignment: CDR1 KGHSH and CDR2 LQKENI. V lost 3 bases and J lost 4, with 8 bases in between. The CDR3 contains 13 residues.

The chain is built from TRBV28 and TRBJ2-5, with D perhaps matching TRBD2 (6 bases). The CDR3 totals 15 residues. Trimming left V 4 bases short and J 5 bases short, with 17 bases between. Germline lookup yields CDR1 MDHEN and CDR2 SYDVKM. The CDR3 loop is CASSSGRGWEETQYF. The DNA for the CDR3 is TGTGCCAGCAGTTCAGGGCGGGGTTGGGAGGAGACCCAGTACTTC.

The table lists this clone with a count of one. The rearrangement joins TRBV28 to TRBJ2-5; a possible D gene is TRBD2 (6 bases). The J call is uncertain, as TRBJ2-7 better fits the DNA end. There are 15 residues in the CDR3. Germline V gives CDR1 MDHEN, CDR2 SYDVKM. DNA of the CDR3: TGTGCCAGCAGTAAGGGACTTCCATCGGTTTACGAGCAGTACTTC. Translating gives CASSKGLPSVYEQYF.

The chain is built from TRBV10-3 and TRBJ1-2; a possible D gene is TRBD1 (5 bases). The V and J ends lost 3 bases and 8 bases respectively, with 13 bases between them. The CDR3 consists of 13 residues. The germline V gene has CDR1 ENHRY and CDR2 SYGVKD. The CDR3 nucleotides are TGTGCCATCAGTGATCTCCAGGGCCGGGGCTACACCTTC. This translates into CAISDLQGRGYTF.

The CDR3 is CASSPRGKKSGNTIYF. CDR3 nucleotide sequence: TGTGCCAGCAGCCCTCGGGGGAAGAAGTCTGGAAACACCATATATTTT. This chain connects TRBV14 to TRBJ1-3, with D perhaps TRBD1 (5 bases). V was cut by 4 bases and J by 1 base, with 14 bases left in between. CDR3 length: 16 residues. Germline loops: CDR1 SGHDN, CDR2 FVKESK.

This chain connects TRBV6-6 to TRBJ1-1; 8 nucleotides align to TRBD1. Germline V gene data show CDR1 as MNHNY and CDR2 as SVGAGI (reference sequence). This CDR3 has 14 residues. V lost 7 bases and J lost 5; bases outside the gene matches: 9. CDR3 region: CASIRTGRRTEAFF. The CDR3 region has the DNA TGTGCCAGCATCAGGACAGGGAGGCGTACTGAAGCTTTCTTT.

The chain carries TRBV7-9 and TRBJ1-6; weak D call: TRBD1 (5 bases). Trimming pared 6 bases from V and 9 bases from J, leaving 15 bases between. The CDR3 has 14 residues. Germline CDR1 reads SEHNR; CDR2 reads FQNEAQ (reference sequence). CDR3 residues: CASSQGQGGSPLHF. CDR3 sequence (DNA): TGTGCCAGCAGTCAAGGGCAGGGAGGTTCACCCCTCCACTTT. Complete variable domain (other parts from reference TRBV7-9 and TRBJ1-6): DTGVSQNPRHKITKRGQNVTFRCDPISEHNRLYWYRQTLGQGPEFLTYFQNEAQLEKSRLLSDRFSAERPKGSFSTLEIQRTEQGDSAMYLCASSQGQGGSPLHFGNGTRLTVT.